Shown below are 27 T cell receptor beta chains from a single sample sequenced in a study of T-cell memory formation after mild COVID-19. One entry per CDR3 protein results from TCRdb running MiXCR on the 5' RACE reads. The sample consists of hundreds of thousands of distinct CDR3 sequences, approximately 15% of them appearing once. The sequencing input was PBMCs or a T cell subset sorted from them (not recorded which). The source is an adult woman who had mild COVID-19 (a few samples of this study predate the infection). Cell type and time point are not known.

This clonotype was recorded a few times. V usage is TRBV12-3 or TRBV12-4 and J usage is TRBJ2-1; TRBD2 agrees at 7 bases. V shed 5 bases and J 9 bases; nucleotides not matched to a gene: 13. The CDR3 sequence is 15 residues long. CDR3 coding DNA: TGTGCCAGCAGTAGGATGACTAGCAGCCAAAGTGAGCAGTTCTTC. Encoded protein: CASSRMTSSQSEQFF.

This clonotype was picked up a small number of times. The chain is built from TRBV5-1 and TRBJ2-2; the D gene is possibly TRBD1 (5 bases). Germline V gene data show CDR1 as SGHRS and CDR2 as YFSETQ. The CDR3 runs 16 residues. V was cut by 6 bases and J by 1 base, with 16 bases left in between. CDR3 DNA sequence: TGCGCCAGCACCGCGGTAGGGGAAAAGAACACCGGGGAGCTGTTTTTT. It is translated as CASTAVGEKNTGELFF.

The V and J genes are TRBV12-3 or TRBV12-4 and TRBJ2-1; 13 bases are shared with TRBD2. The CDR3 sequence is 14 residues long. Unmatched junction bases numbered 6, after V lost 6 bases and J lost 10 bases. The CDR3: CASRGTSGVGEQFF. Here the CDR3 DNA reads TGTGCCAGCAGGGGGACTAGCGGGGTAGGGGAGCAGTTCTTC.

This clonotype was detected ten times or more. V is TRBV9 and J is TRBJ2-2; possible D gene TRBD1, 5 bases. Per the germline V gene, CDR1 is SGDLS and CDR2 is YYNGEE. Between the trimmed V and J ends, which lost 7 bases and 5 bases, there was a span of 18 bases. CDR3 length equals 15 residues. The CDR3 DNA reads TGTGCCAGCCGAATGGGGCAGGGAATGACCGGGGAGCTGTTTTTT. It encodes CASRMGQGMTGELFF. Based on the CDR3 plus reference TRBV9 and TRBJ2-2, the full variable domain is DSGVTQTPKHLITATGQRVTLRCSPRSGDLSVYWYQQSLDQGLQFLIQYYNGEERAKGNILERFSAQQFPDLHSELNLSSLELGDSALYFCASRMGQGMTGELFFGEGSRLTVL.

The rearrangement joins TRBV3-1 to TRBJ2-6; the D gene is possibly TRBD1 (5 bases). V was cut by 4 bases and J by 1 base, with 20 bases left in between. CDR1 LGHDT and CDR2 YNNKEL come from the germline V gene (reference sequence). The length of the CDR3 is 19 residues. CDR3 nucleotide sequence: TGTGCCAGCAGCCCTCGACAGTCCCTAGGGGTTTCTGGGGCCAACGTCCTGACTTTC. Translated: CASSPRQSLGVSGANVLTF.

The chain carries TRBV29-1 and TRBJ2-1, with unresolved D. Germline-derived CDR1 and CDR2 are SQVTM and ANQGSEA. V lost 7 bases and J lost 5, with 6 bases in between. This CDR3 spans 10 amino acids. Here the CDR3 DNA reads TGCAGCGCCTCAAACAATGAGCAGTTCTTC. This codes for CSASNNEQFF.

The chain links TRBV5-6 to TRBJ2-7; 9 nucleotides match TRBD1. After removal of 5 bases from V and 9 bases from J, the junction contained 12 bases not matched to a gene. This CDR3 contains 14 residues. Germline lookup yields CDR1 SGHDT and CDR2 YYEEEE. CDR3 in amino acids: CASRQRDRVVRQYF. DNA of the CDR3: TGTGCCAGCAGACAACGGGACAGGGTAGTACGGCAGTACTTC.

This clonotype has a handful of counts. The rearrangement links TRBV7-3 to TRBJ1-4; D gene unclear. The CDR3 has 16 amino acids. In germline, CDR1 is SGHTA, CDR2 FQGTGA. Trimming shortened V by 5 bases and J by 6 bases, and 19 bases separated the two germline ends. CDR3 amino acids: CASSPLLSMRDEKLFF. CDR3 DNA: TGTGCCAGCAGCCCCCTCTTGTCGATGCGGGATGAAAAACTGTTTTTT.

The chain is built from TRBV25-1 and TRBJ1-1; D is uncertain. Trimming removed 1 base from V and 2 bases from J, with 14 bases in between. The CDR3 runs to 16 residues. The germline gives CDR1 MGHDK, CDR2 SYGVNS. The CDR3: CASSESIDKGNTEAFF. CDR3 bases: TGTGCCAGCAGTGAATCAATAGACAAGGGAAACACTGAAGCTTTCTTT.

This clonotype was seen a few times. V and J are TRBV7-3 and TRBJ2-1; 7 nucleotides line up with TRBD2. The CDR3 is made up of 15 amino acids. The V gene end was trimmed by 2 bases and the J gene end by 4 bases; junction bases not matched to a gene: 5. CDR1 is SGHTA, CDR2 FQGTGA, per germline. Written as DNA, the CDR3 is TGTGCCAGCAGCTTAGCACTAGCGAAATACAATGAGCAGTTCTTC. Its protein product is CASSLALAKYNEQFF.

The gene calls are TRBV18 and TRBJ2-1; D remains ambiguous. V gave up 3 bases and J gave up 3 bases, with 12 bases separating them. Germline CDR1 and CDR2: KGHSH and LQKENI. The CDR3 has 15 residues. In DNA form, the CDR3 reads TGTGCCAGCTCACCGTTCGGCAGCATCTACAATGAGCAGTTCTTC. This gives the protein CASSPFGSIYNEQFF.

This clonotype turned up a few times. The chain links TRBV21-1 to TRBJ2-1; the table's D gene call, TRBD2, was not cross checked with the DNA. TRBV21-1 is a known pseudogene. The length of the CDR3 is 16 residues. CDR3 bases: TGTGCCAGCAGCAAAGGAGAGGCGGGAGCTGGCAATGAGCAGTTCTTC. This sequence encodes CASSKGEAGAGNEQFF.

This clonotype was counted only a few times. The chain has TRBV5-1 and TRBJ1-4; TRBD1 aligns across 7 bases. Trimming at V came to 7 bases and at J to 5 bases, leaving 11 bases not matched to a gene. CDR3 length: 15 amino acids. CDR1 and CDR2 from the germline V gene are SGHRS and YFSETQ. CDR3 DNA: TGCGCCAGCGGAATGGCGGGACAGCCGAATGAAAAACTGTTTTTT. This sequence encodes CASGMAGQPNEKLFF.

This clonotype came up many times. V is TRBV4-1 and J is TRBJ1-5; D is unresolved. Deletions cut 0 bases from V and 4 bases from J, with 13 bases between. CDR3 length equals 16 residues. Germline CDR1 is MGHRA and CDR2 is YSYEKL. The CDR3 reads CASSQEGRAVNQPQHF. CDR3 sequence (DNA): TGCGCCAGCAGCCAAGAGGGAAGGGCAGTTAATCAGCCCCAGCATTTT.

Comments on this clonotype: A much more abundant neighbour one base away suggests this may be a read error. The rearrangement links TRBV5-1 to TRBJ2-2; D not certain. Per germline, CDR1 SGHRS and CDR2 YFSETQ. CDR3 length equals 14 residues. CDR3 region: CASSLGVNTVELFF. The CDR3 DNA is TGCGCCAGCAGCTTGGGGGTTAACACCGTGGAGCTGTTTTTT.

V usage is TRBV30 and J usage is TRBJ2-2; D is uncertain. The CDR3 is 12 residues long. Germline V gene data show CDR1 as GTSNPN and CDR2 as SVGIG (reference sequence). V dropped 3 bases and J dropped 2 bases, with 4 bases sitting between them. The CDR3 reads CAWRQNTGELFF. The CDR3 DNA follows: TGTGCCTGGAGGCAAAACACCGGGGAGCTGTTTTTT. Drawing the rest from reference TRBV30 and TRBJ2-2, the complete variable domain is SQTIHQWPATLVQPVGSPLSLECTVEGTSNPNLYWYRQAAGRGLQLLFYSVGIGQISSEVPQNLSASRPQDRQFILSSKKLLLSDSGFYLCAWRQNTGELFFGEGSRLTVL.

In this sample, this clonotype turned up a few times. This sequence joins TRBV12-3 or TRBV12-4 and TRBJ2-3; D uncertain. The CDR3 runs 15 residues. The V end lost 1 base, the J end lost 6 bases, and 14 bases lay between the germline ends. The CDR3 here is CASSLDVETVDTQYF. The CDR3 DNA reads TGTGCCAGCAGTTTAGATGTTGAGACCGTCGATACGCAGTATTTT.

This clonotype was picked up a small number of times. The chain couples TRBV5-4 to TRBJ2-3; 8 bases match TRBD2. The CDR3 has 18 amino acids. Per germline, CDR1 SGHNT and CDR2 YYREEE (reference sequence). The V and J ends lost 4 bases and 5 bases, in that order; junction bases with no gene match: 18. The DNA for the CDR3 is TGTGCCAGCAGCCACCAGGGATTGAGCGGGGGCCGCAGAGATACGCAGTATTTT. This gives the protein CASSHQGLSGGRRDTQYF.

V and J are TRBV6-6 and TRBJ2-1; 10 bases align to TRBD1. The germline gives CDR1 MNHNY, CDR2 SVGAGI (reference sequence). Unmatched junction bases numbered 6, after V lost 6 bases and J lost 4 bases. The CDR3 has 15 residues. As DNA, the CDR3 is TGTGCCAGCAGCTGGGACAGGGGCTCATACAATGAGCAGTTCTTC. Its protein product is CASSWDRGSYNEQFF.

J is TRBJ1-1 and V is TRBV7-2; D not certain. V was shortened by 1 base and J by 4 bases, with 10 bases between the two germline ends. The germline gives CDR1 SGHTA, CDR2 FQGNSA. The CDR3 loop spans 14 amino acids. The CDR3 spells CASSLEQLSTEAFF. CDR3 in DNA: TGTGCCAGCAGCTTAGAACAGCTAAGCACTGAAGCTTTCTTT.

The chain employs TRBV6-6 and TRBJ2-7, with 9 bases lining up with TRBD2. V lost 4 bases, J lost 5 bases, and 9 bases stayed unmatched. Germline loops: CDR1 MNHNY, CDR2 SVGAGI (reference sequence). The CDR3 covers 15 residues. The CDR3 DNA reads TGTGCCAGCAGTTTCTCTAGCGGGGAGGACGACGAGCAGTACTTC. Translation gives CASSFSSGEDDEQYF.

In this sample, this clonotype turned up many times. The genes are TRBV5-1 and TRBJ2-7; 7 bases match TRBD2. The CDR3 totals 13 residues. Trimming at V came to 6 bases and at J to 2 bases, leaving 5 bases not matched to a gene. Germline values: CDR1 SGHRS, CDR2 YFSETQ. As DNA, the CDR3 is TGCGCCAGCAACGCGGGGGTGGCCTACGAGCAGTACTTC. Translating gives CASNAGVAYEQYF.

The chain combines TRBV4-1 with TRBJ2-7; TRBD2 agrees at 14 bases. V shed 4 bases, J shed 0 bases, and the junction held 2 bases outside the gene matches. The CDR3 runs to 16 residues. Germline V CDR1 and CDR2: MGHRA, YSYEKL. The CDR3 nucleotides read TGCGCCAGCAGCCGGACTAGCGGGGGGACCTCCTACGAGCAGTACTTC. As protein: CASSRTSGGTSYEQYF.

This clonotype was seen more than once but under ten times. This chain joins TRBV10-3 and TRBJ2-7, with a tentative D call TRBD2 (6 bases). Per the germline V gene, CDR1 is ENHRY and CDR2 is SYGVKD. The V end was cut by 6 bases, the J end by 0 bases, with 12 bases between. This CDR3 has 14 residues. CDR3 nucleotides: TGTGCCATCAGGGCTAGCGCCAACTCCTACGAGCAGTACTTC. It translates to CAIRASANSYEQYF.

CDR3 sequence: CASSPRLSGITDTQYF. DNA of the CDR3: TGTGCCAGCAGCCCCCGGTTGTCCGGCATCACAGATACGCAGTATTTT. The J gene is TRBJ2-3, the V gene TRBV9, with unresolved D. The CDR3 is 16 amino acids. Trimming removed 4 bases from V and 2 bases from J, with 17 bases in between. Germline values: CDR1 SGDLS, CDR2 YYNGEE.

There are many counts of this clonotype. The rearrangement uses TRBV20-1 and TRBJ2-7, with 7 bases lining up with TRBD1. The germline V gene has CDR1 DFQATT and CDR2 SNEGSKA (reference sequence). The CDR3 extends over 12 amino acids. Trimming cost V 3 bases and J 2 bases; bases outside gene matches: 1. The CDR3: CSARTGTYEQYF. Written as DNA, the CDR3 is TGCAGTGCTAGGACAGGGACCTACGAGCAGTACTTC.

In its sample, this clonotype was seen a few times. This chain links TRBV19 with TRBJ2-7; D might be TRBD2 (7 bases). This CDR3 is 14 amino acids long. Germline CDR1 is LNHDA and CDR2 is SQIVND (reference sequence). Trimming pared 3 bases from V and 2 bases from J, leaving 11 bases between. The CDR3 protein is CASSIAGDTYEQYF. The CDR3, as DNA: TGTGCCAGTAGTATCGCGGGGGACACCTACGAGCAGTACTTC.